The rows below give T cell receptor beta chains drawn from one sample of a study of cytomegalovirus exposure and HLA in healthy donors. Assay: immunoSEQ multiplex PCR; the TCRdb copy retains only in-frame clones and omits some. The sample carries some 120,000 clones, approximately 80% recorded once. Material: PBMCs. The receptors derive from a man aged 35-49 years in good health and CMV-seronegative. The CDR3 runs from the conserved cysteine through the conserved F or W. Each record gives: V gene, D gene, clone size, J gene, CDR3 DNA, CDR3 protein. D genes are given only for firm matches. Clone size, where shown, is once, few, many, or a class for clones that have expanded.

v_call: TRBV2; d_call: TRBD1; clone_size: .; j_call: TRBJ1-5; cdr3_nt: TGTGCCAGCAGCCGGACAGGGAACAATCAGCCCCAGCATTTT; cdr3_aa: CASSRTGNNQPQHF
v_call: TRBV9; d_call: TRBD2; clone_size: .; j_call: TRBJ2-1; cdr3_nt: TGTGCCAGCAGCGAACCCCGGGGGGAGACTAGCGTTTTCAATGAGCAGTTCTTC; cdr3_aa: CASSEPRGETSVFNEQFF
v_call: TRBV19; d_call: .; clone_size: .; j_call: TRBJ1-1; cdr3_nt: TGTGCCAGTAGTGTTCAGGGCACTGAAGCTTTCTTT; cdr3_aa: CASSVQGTEAFF
v_call: TRBV2; d_call: TRBD1; clone_size: .; j_call: TRBJ2-7; cdr3_nt: TGTGCCAGCAGAACGGACAGGTTAGCCTACGAGCAGTACTTC; cdr3_aa: CASRTDRLAYEQYF
v_call: TRBV5-1; d_call: .; clone_size: .; j_call: TRBJ2-7; cdr3_nt: TGCGCCAGCAGCTTCAACTACGAGCAGTACTTC; cdr3_aa: CASSFNYEQYF
v_call: TRBV7-6; d_call: .; clone_size: .; j_call: TRBJ1-1; cdr3_nt: TGTGCCAGCAGCTTAGCTTGGTCGGGAGGGACTGAAGCTTTCTTT; cdr3_aa: CASSLAWSGGTEAFF
v_call: TRBV10-3; d_call: TRBD2; clone_size: .; j_call: TRBJ2-1; cdr3_nt: TGTGCCATCCGACCGGGCGGGAGTAGTGATGAGCAGTTCTTC; cdr3_aa: CAIRPGGSSDEQFF
v_call: TRBV15; d_call: .; clone_size: .; j_call: TRBJ2-7; cdr3_nt: TGTGCCACCAGAGATGCCCACGGGCAGGGCCGCTCCTACGAGCGGTACTTC; cdr3_aa: CATRDAHGQGRSYERYF
v_call: TRBV7-2; d_call: TRBD2; clone_size: .; j_call: TRBJ2-7; cdr3_nt: TGTGCCAGCAGCTTAGCGAGTAGCGGGACGTACGAGCAGTACTTC; cdr3_aa: CASSLASSGTYEQYF
v_call: TRBV28; d_call: .; clone_size: .; j_call: TRBJ1-2; cdr3_nt: TGTGCCAGCAGTCTGAGTCGCTATGGCTACACCTTC; cdr3_aa: CASSLSRYGYTF
v_call: TRBV5-6; d_call: .; clone_size: .; j_call: TRBJ2-7; cdr3_nt: TGTGCCAGCAGCTTGGTACTTAGCGGAAACGAGCAGTACTTC; cdr3_aa: CASSLVLSGNEQYF
v_call: TRBV2; d_call: .; clone_size: .; j_call: TRBJ2-5; cdr3_nt: TGTGCCAGCAGTGATGAGGGGACATTAGGAGAGACCCAGTACTTC; cdr3_aa: CASSDEGTLGETQYF
v_call: TRBV5-1; d_call: TRBD2; clone_size: few; j_call: TRBJ2-1; cdr3_nt: TGCGCCAGCAGCTTACTAGCGGGGGAAAACAATGAGCAGTTCTTC; cdr3_aa: CASSLLAGENNEQFF
v_call: TRBV6-1; d_call: .; clone_size: .; j_call: TRBJ1-2; cdr3_nt: TGTGCCAGCAGTGAATCAATTTTAGCCTCGGGGTCTGCTAACTATGGCTACACCTTC; cdr3_aa: CASSESILASGSANYGYTF
v_call: TRBV27; d_call: .; clone_size: once; j_call: TRBJ2-1; cdr3_nt: TGTGCCAGCAGTTCTTTGGGCGCGCACAATGAGCAGTTCTTC; cdr3_aa: CASSSLGAHNEQFF
v_call: TRBV5-1; d_call: .; clone_size: .; j_call: TRBJ2-7; cdr3_nt: TGCGCCAGCAGCTCCCCCCGGGGGGGGACAGGGCTTAACGAGCAGTACTTC; cdr3_aa: CASSSPRGGTGLNEQYF
v_call: TRBV27; d_call: .; clone_size: few; j_call: TRBJ1-3; cdr3_nt: TGTGCCAGCAGTTTAACAGGGAACTCTGGAAACACCATATATTTT; cdr3_aa: CASSLTGNSGNTIYF
v_call: TRBV30; d_call: .; clone_size: .; j_call: TRBJ2-3; cdr3_nt: TGTGCCTGGAGCGCAGGGCGCACAGATACGCAGTATTTT; cdr3_aa: CAWSAGRTDTQYF
v_call: TRBV6-1; d_call: TRBD2; clone_size: .; j_call: TRBJ2-7; cdr3_nt: TGTGCCAGCAGTGAAGGTAGCGGGAGCATCTACGAGCAGTACTTC; cdr3_aa: CASSEGSGSIYEQYF
v_call: TRBV27; d_call: .; clone_size: .; j_call: TRBJ2-7; cdr3_nt: TGTGCCAGCAGTGGACAGCGAAGCTCCTACGAGCAGTACTTC; cdr3_aa: CASSGQRSSYEQYF
v_call: TRBV4-3; d_call: .; clone_size: .; j_call: TRBJ2-1; cdr3_nt: TGCGCCAGCAGCCAAGGTACGGGAGTGCTAAATGAGCAGTTCTTC; cdr3_aa: CASSQGTGVLNEQFF
v_call: TRBV2; d_call: .; clone_size: .; j_call: TRBJ2-7; cdr3_nt: TGTGCCAGCAGTGAACTGGCTTACGAGCAGTACTTC; cdr3_aa: CASSELAYEQYF
v_call: TRBV7-2; d_call: TRBD2; clone_size: .; j_call: TRBJ2-1; cdr3_nt: TGTGCCAGCAGCCCTCGGACTAGCGGGAGATCAAGCTCCTACAATGAGCAGTTCTTC; cdr3_aa: CASSPRTSGRSSSYNEQFF
v_call: TRBV28; d_call: TRBD1; clone_size: .; j_call: TRBJ2-5; cdr3_nt: TGTGCCAGCAGTTTGGACAGGGTACGGGAGACCCAGTACTTC; cdr3_aa: CASSLDRVRETQYF
v_call: TRBV30; d_call: TRBD1; clone_size: .; j_call: TRBJ1-1; cdr3_nt: TGTGCCTGGAGACATACAGGGGGCAACACTGAAGCTTTCTTT; cdr3_aa: CAWRHTGGNTEAFF
v_call: TRBV4-1; d_call: TRBD1; clone_size: .; j_call: TRBJ1-1; cdr3_nt: TGCGCCAGCAGTCCCGGACAGGGCGTTCTGAACACTGAAGCTTTCTTT; cdr3_aa: CASSPGQGVLNTEAFF
v_call: TRBV7-7; d_call: TRBD1; clone_size: few; j_call: TRBJ1-4; cdr3_nt: TGTGCTAGCAGCTTGACAGGGGCGGAAAATGAAAAACTGTTTTTT; cdr3_aa: CASSLTGAENEKLFF
v_call: TRBV18; d_call: .; clone_size: .; j_call: TRBJ2-7; cdr3_nt: TGTGCCAGCTCACCCGAAGGCGGGACAGTCTACGAGCAGTACTTC; cdr3_aa: CASSPEGGTVYEQYF
v_call: TRBV6-1; d_call: .; clone_size: .; j_call: TRBJ2-1; cdr3_nt: TGTGCCAGCAGTGGGATTTATGACAGGGAGGTTGAGCAGTTCTTC; cdr3_aa: CASSGIYDREVEQFF
v_call: TRBV30; d_call: .; clone_size: .; j_call: TRBJ1-2; cdr3_nt: TGTGCCTGGAGCGGATGGAGGGTTAGGGATGGCTACACCTTC; cdr3_aa: CAWSGWRVRDGYTF
v_call: TRBV18; d_call: TRBD1; clone_size: .; j_call: TRBJ2-7; cdr3_nt: TGTGCCAGCTCACCACTACGGACAGGTACCCTGGAGCAGTACTTC; cdr3_aa: CASSPLRTGTLEQYF
v_call: TRBV9; d_call: .; clone_size: .; j_call: TRBJ2-4; cdr3_nt: TGTGCCAGCAGCGTAGGGGCAGAGGGGGAAAACAGTCAGTACTTC; cdr3_aa: CASSVGAEGENSQYF
v_call: TRBV27; d_call: TRBD1; clone_size: .; j_call: TRBJ2-5; cdr3_nt: TGTGCCAGCAGTCTGCCGAGGACAGGGGAAGAGACCCAGTACTTC; cdr3_aa: CASSLPRTGEETQYF
v_call: TRBV28; d_call: TRBD1; clone_size: .; j_call: TRBJ1-1; cdr3_nt: TGTGCCAGCAGTGACATGGGGACAGGGAGGAACACTGAAGCTTTCTTT; cdr3_aa: CASSDMGTGRNTEAFF
v_call: TRBV4-2; d_call: .; clone_size: .; j_call: TRBJ1-1; cdr3_nt: TGTGCCAGCAGCCAAGACAGGGCGAACACTGAAGCTTTCTTT; cdr3_aa: CASSQDRANTEAFF
v_call: TRBV7-2; d_call: .; clone_size: .; j_call: TRBJ1-1; cdr3_nt: TGTGCCAGCAGCCCGGGGGGATCACGTGTGAACACTGAAGCTTTCTTT; cdr3_aa: CASSPGGSRVNTEAFF
v_call: TRBV27; d_call: .; clone_size: .; j_call: TRBJ2-6; cdr3_nt: TGTGCCAGCAGGTATAAGAGCTCTGGGGCCAACGTCCTGACTTTC; cdr3_aa: CASRYKSSGANVLTF
v_call: TRBV10-3; d_call: .; clone_size: .; j_call: TRBJ1-1; cdr3_nt: TGTGCCATCAGTACCCGGACAGCGCCTGGCTCTATGAACACTGAAGCTTTCTTT; cdr3_aa: CAISTRTAPGSMNTEAFF
v_call: TRBV5-1; d_call: .; clone_size: few; j_call: TRBJ1-5; cdr3_nt: TGCGCCAGCAGCTTCGGAGGGAACCAGCCCCAGCATTTT; cdr3_aa: CASSFGGNQPQHF
v_call: TRBV9; d_call: TRBD1; clone_size: .; j_call: TRBJ1-2; cdr3_nt: TGTGCCAGCAGCACCGGGACAGCCGCCAAACTAAACTATGGCTACACCTTC; cdr3_aa: CASSTGTAAKLNYGYTF
v_call: TRBV4-3; d_call: .; clone_size: few; j_call: TRBJ2-7; cdr3_nt: TGCGCCAGCAGCCAAACGTGGCTTGGAGACTACGAGCAGTACTTC; cdr3_aa: CASSQTWLGDYEQYF
v_call: TRBV7-2; d_call: .; clone_size: .; j_call: TRBJ1-1; cdr3_nt: TGTGCCAGCAGCTTATTGACAGAGACTGAAGCTTTCTTT; cdr3_aa: CASSLLTETEAFF
v_call: TRBV2; d_call: TRBD1; clone_size: .; j_call: TRBJ2-2; cdr3_nt: TGTGCCAGCAGTACAGGGGCCGCGAACACCGGGGAGCTGTTTTTT; cdr3_aa: CASSTGAANTGELFF
v_call: TRBV7-9; d_call: TRBD1; clone_size: once; j_call: TRBJ2-7; cdr3_nt: TGTGCCAGCAGTTCACCGGGACAGGGTCACCACTTC; cdr3_aa: CASSSPGQGHHF
v_call: TRBV28; d_call: TRBD2; clone_size: .; j_call: TRBJ2-7; cdr3_nt: TGTGCCAGCAGTTTACCCGGAGGGACTAGCGTCGACGAGCAGTACTTC; cdr3_aa: CASSLPGGTSVDEQYF
v_call: TRBV6-6; d_call: .; clone_size: few; j_call: TRBJ1-1; cdr3_nt: TGTGCCAGCAGTTACCTCCAGGGGATGAACACTGAAGCTTTCTTT; cdr3_aa: CASSYLQGMNTEAFF
v_call: TRBV7-6; d_call: TRBD1; clone_size: once; j_call: TRBJ2-2; cdr3_nt: TGTGCCAGCAGCGGCCGGGACAGAAACACCGGGGAGCTGTTTTTT; cdr3_aa: CASSGRDRNTGELFF
v_call: TRBV27; d_call: TRBD1; clone_size: .; j_call: TRBJ2-7; cdr3_nt: TGTGCCAGCAGTAGGAGACAGGGACCCTACGAGCAGTACTTC; cdr3_aa: CASSRRQGPYEQYF
v_call: TRBV27; d_call: TRBD1; clone_size: .; j_call: TRBJ1-2; cdr3_nt: TGTGCCAGCAGTTTTGGACAGGACTATGGCTACACCTTC; cdr3_aa: CASSFGQDYGYTF
v_call: TRBV9; d_call: .; clone_size: .; j_call: TRBJ2-1; cdr3_nt: TGTGCCAGCACGGGCAGGGGACCAAGGGGGAATGAGCAGTTCTTC; cdr3_aa: CASTGRGPRGNEQFF
v_call: TRBV9; d_call: TRBD2; clone_size: .; j_call: TRBJ2-5; cdr3_nt: TGTGCCAGCAGCGGAATCCCGGGAGGAAAAGAGACCCAGTACTTC; cdr3_aa: CASSGIPGGKETQYF
v_call: TRBV5-1; d_call: .; clone_size: .; j_call: TRBJ1-1; cdr3_nt: TGCGCCAGCAGTGGGGGCGCCTACACTGAAGCTTTCTTT; cdr3_aa: CASSGGAYTEAFF
v_call: TRBV30; d_call: .; clone_size: .; j_call: TRBJ2-1; cdr3_nt: TGTGCCTGGAACAGGGCCGTAGGGAATGAGCAGTTCTTC; cdr3_aa: CAWNRAVGNEQFF
v_call: TRBV5-8; d_call: TRBD1; clone_size: .; j_call: TRBJ1-5; cdr3_nt: TGTGCCAGCTCAAGGAACAGGGGGGGATTGCAGCCCCAGCATTTT; cdr3_aa: CASSRNRGGLQPQHF
v_call: TRBV6-1; d_call: .; clone_size: few; j_call: TRBJ2-3; cdr3_nt: TGTGCCAGCAGAAGCCTTACAGGGCTGGATACGCAGTATTTT; cdr3_aa: CASRSLTGLDTQYF
v_call: TRBV18; d_call: TRBD1; clone_size: .; j_call: TRBJ1-1; cdr3_nt: TGTGCCAGCTCACCAGACAGGGACGTCTCGACTGAAACTTTCTTT; cdr3_aa: CASSPDRDVSTETFF
v_call: TRBV5-3; d_call: TRBD1; clone_size: .; j_call: TRBJ1-5; cdr3_nt: TGTGCCAGAAGCCATAGACAGGGGGATCAGCCCCAGCATTTT; cdr3_aa: CARSHRQGDQPQHF
v_call: TRBV30; d_call: TRBD1; clone_size: .; j_call: TRBJ2-3; cdr3_nt: TGTGCCTGGAGTGTTAGGAAGACAGGGGCAATACACACAGATACGCAGTATTTT; cdr3_aa: CAWSVRKTGAIHTDTQYF